This entry describes one T cell receptor (beta chain). Its antigen remains unknown. The source of the sample is a study of shared clonotypes between healthy human individuals. Findings and caveats of the study: Donor scarcity curtailed the genetic and exposure-history diversity represented herein. Non-shared clonotypes had lower generation probabilities than clonotypes shared by all four sorted-subset donors.

CD8 cells classed as naive were CD45RO-negative and positively selected for CCR7, excluding terminally differentiated effector memory CD45RA+ cells. Free of recent acute infections or vaccinations, the donors were healthy HIV-negative adults. The repertoire was sequenced with immunoSEQ multiplex PCR; TCRdb's copy has only in-frame clones and lacks some. Of hundreds of thousands of clones listed, around 95% are singletons. The clonotype was recovered from a woman under 40 in good health. The specimen sequenced was naive CD8+ T cells sorted from blood.

The CDR3: CASSLGGSTEAFF. The CDR3, as DNA: TGTGCCAGCAGCTTGGGGGGAAGCACTGAAGCTTTCTTT. The rearrangement joins TRBV9 to TRBJ1-1; tentative D call: TRBD1 (5 bases). The CDR3 spans 13 residues. The V end was cut by 4 bases, the J end by 4 bases, with 11 bases between. CDR1 and CDR2 (germline): SGDLS, YYNGEE. Full variable domain (missing parts from reference TRBV9 and TRBJ1-1): DSGVTQTPKHLITATGQRVTLRCSPRSGDLSVYWYQQSLDQGLQFLIQYYNGEERAKGNILERFSAQQFPDLHSELNLSSLELGDSALYFCASSLGGSTEAFFGQGTRLTVV.